A single T cell receptor (beta chain) is shown here with its context. Its antigen remains unknown. Repertoires were generated with immunoSEQ multiplex PCR, while TCRdb's copy carries only in-frame clones and drops some. The sample carries around 13,000 clones, approximately 79% recorded once. These data come from a study of tumor-infiltrating lymphocytes in localized non-small cell lung cancer. Study-wide background: Patients included smokers and never-smokers with various histologies, some sampled after neoadjuvant chemotherapy. Tumor tissue and non-adjacent uninvolved lung came from each patient.

Study-wide results and limits: No link was found between tumor T-cell fraction and recurrence-free survival.

This receptor was identified in a human donor with non-small cell lung cancer. Sequencing was done on a sample of lung tumor tissue.

The CDR3 bases are TGTGCCAGCAGCCAAACCACTACCCGCTCTGGGGCCAACGTCCTGACTTTC. Translating gives CASSQTTTRSGANVLTF. The V and J genes are TRBV4-2 and TRBJ2-6; no clear D gene. The CDR3 contains 17 residues. Trimming took off 2 bases at V and 0 bases at J, with 11 bases between the two ends. Germline CDR1 LGHNA, CDR2 YNFKEQ.